Each of the 19 T cell receptor beta chains below was sequenced from the same sample in a study of blood T cell repertoires in COVID-19. Profiling relied on immunoSEQ multiplex PCR, and the TCRdb table lists in-frame clones only, not all of them. In the table there are a few hundred thousand clones, less than 90% of which are singletons. The sample comprised peripheral blood. The receptors derive from a man in his 60s who had recovered from COVID-19.

The V call is TRBV5-1, the J call TRBJ2-1; perhaps TRBD1 as D (5 bases). The CDR3 spans 15 residues. Germline assignment: CDR1 SGHRS and CDR2 YFSETQ. V was shortened by 5 bases and J by 4 bases, with 16 bases between the two germline ends. CDR3 region: CASRTSVTGYNEQFF. The CDR3 nucleotides read TGCGCCAGCAGAACTTCGGTTACAGGTTACAATGAGCAGTTCTTC. Full variable domain (outside the CDR3, taken from reference TRBV5-1 and TRBJ2-1): KAGVTQTPRYLIKTRGQQVTLSCSPISGHRSVSWYQQTPGQGLQFLFEYFSETQRNKGNFPGRFSGRQFSNSRSEMNVSTLELGDSALYLCASRTSVTGYNEQFFGPGTRLTVL.

This chain links TRBV7-2 with TRBJ1-2; TRBD1 matches 8 bases. V was clipped by 3 bases and J by 8 bases; unmatched bases: 2. Germline values: CDR1 SGHTA, CDR2 FQGNSA. This CDR3 is 12 amino acids long. CDR3 DNA: TGTGCCAGCAGCTTGAGGACAGGGGGCTACACCTTC. It translates to CASSLRTGGYTF.

V gene TRBV6-2 or TRBV6-3 combines with J gene TRBJ1-2; TRBD1 is a possible D gene (5 bases). The CDR3 totals 12 residues. The germline V gene has CDR1 MNHEY and CDR2 SVGEGT. V lost 1 base and J 6 bases, leaving 6 bases between the germline ends. CDR3 coding DNA: TGTGCCAGCAGTTACTGGGGGGATGGCTACACCTTC. Translation gives CASSYWGDGYTF.

The chain employs TRBV3-1 (or the pseudogene TRBV3-2) and TRBJ1-2, with D possibly being TRBD1 (6 bases). The CDR3 spans 16 residues. Trimming stripped 1 base from V and 7 bases from J, with 19 bases between. In germline, CDR1 is LGHDT, CDR2 YNNKEL (reference sequence). CDR3 amino acids: CASSQVRQVYLSGYTF. CDR3 bases: TGTGCCAGCAGCCAAGTAAGACAGGTCTACTTATCTGGCTACACCTTC.

The V gene is TRBV5-5, the J gene TRBJ1-1, with D possibly TRBD1 on 5 matching bases. V was cut by 2 bases and J by 6 bases, with 11 bases left in between. This CDR3 has 13 amino acids. Germline V CDR1 and CDR2: SGHKS, YYEKEE (reference sequence). For the CDR3, the DNA is TGTGCCAGCAGCTTCCTGACAGTCGCTGAAGCTTTCTTT. Its translation is CASSFLTVAEAFF. Combining the CDR3 with reference TRBV5-5 and TRBJ1-1 gives the whole variable domain DAGVTQSPTHLIKTRGQQVTLRCSPISGHKSVSWYQQVLGQGPQFIFQYYEKEERGRGNFPDRFSARQFPNYSSELNVNALLLGDSALYLCASSFLTVAEAFFGQGTRLTVV.

The chain carries TRBV9 and TRBJ1-1; 8 bases agree with TRBD1. Germline lookup yields CDR1 SGDLS and CDR2 YYNGEE. V was clipped by 4 bases and J by 6 bases; unmatched bases: 11. This CDR3 contains 15 residues. CDR3 bases: TGTGCCAGCAGCCCGAGACAGGGGAGGGAAGCTGAAGCTTTCTTT. Translating gives CASSPRQGREAEAFF.

This clone was seen only once. V and J are TRBV30 and TRBJ2-5; TRBD1 matches at 8 bases. This CDR3 comprises 13 residues. V was clipped by 4 bases and J by 4 bases; unmatched bases: 5. Germline V lookup: CDR1 GTSNPN, CDR2 SVGIG (reference sequence). The CDR3 nucleotides read TGTGCCTGGAAGAGGACAGGGCTAGAGACCCAGTACTTC. It specifies CAWKRTGLETQYF.

V is TRBV15 and J is TRBJ2-5; perhaps TRBD2 as D (6 bases). Trimming left V 3 bases short and J 1 base short, with 9 bases between. CDR1 and CDR2 (germline): LNHNV, YYDKDF (reference sequence). The CDR3 loop spans 14 amino acids. CDR3 sequence reads: CATSRGTFQETQYF. In DNA, the CDR3 is TGTGCCACCAGCAGGGGGACTTTCCAAGAGACCCAGTACTTC.

V and J are TRBV7-9 and TRBJ1-2; D remains unclear. This CDR3 spans 15 amino acids. The germline V gene has CDR1 SEHNR and CDR2 FQNEAQ (reference sequence). V was trimmed by 2 bases and J by 8 bases, leaving 18 bases between them. The CDR3 loop is CASSLKSESSGGYTF. The CDR3 DNA reads as TGTGCCAGCAGCTTAAAATCAGAGTCGTCCGGGGGCTACACCTTC.

The V and J genes are TRBV7-9 and TRBJ2-1, with D maybe TRBD2 (6 bases). V was pared by 1 base and J by 3 bases, with 10 bases between. CDR3 length: 15 residues. Per the germline V gene, CDR1 is SEHNR and CDR2 is FQNEAQ (reference sequence). CDR3: CASSLDGGNYNEQFF. The CDR3, as DNA: TGTGCCAGCAGCTTAGACGGGGGAAACTACAATGAGCAGTTCTTC.

V and J are TRBV13 and TRBJ1-3, with D tentatively TRBD1 (5 bases). The V end lost 0 bases, the J end lost 8 bases, and 17 bases lay between the germline ends. Germline V gene lookup returns CDR1 PRHDT and CDR2 FYEKMQ (reference sequence). The CDR3 is made up of 16 amino acids. The CDR3: CASSLGLMSRVHTIYF. In nucleotides, the CDR3 is TGTGCCAGCAGCTTAGGCCTAATGTCCAGGGTGCACACCATATATTTT.

On this clone itself: Other DNA sequences of this sample code for an identical CDR3. The J gene is TRBJ1-6, the V gene TRBV5-1, with unresolved D. Germline CDR1 and CDR2: SGHRS and YFSETQ. The CDR3 covers 13 residues. V was pared by 0 bases and J by 13 bases, with 11 bases between. The CDR3 DNA sequence: TGCGCCAGCAGCTTGGGGGAGAGCTCGCCCCTCCACTTT. It specifies CASSLGESSPLHF.

The V gene is TRBV7-9, the J gene TRBJ1-3; 9 bases are a match to TRBD1. CDR3 length: 15 amino acids. V lost 4 bases and J lost 2; bases outside the gene matches: 3. Germline V gene sequence: CDR1 SEHNR, CDR2 FQNEAQ (reference sequence). CDR3: CASSSGQGAGNTIYF. In DNA form, the CDR3 reads TGTGCCAGCAGCTCGGGACAGGGAGCTGGAAACACCATATATTTT.

The genes are TRBV18 and TRBJ1-6, with D possibly being TRBD1 (5 bases). V was cut by 4 bases and J by 6 bases, with 13 bases left in between. CDR3 length: 15 amino acids. In germline, CDR1 is KGHSH, CDR2 LQKENI. The CDR3 spells CASSLSGSGNSPLHF. CDR3 coding DNA: TGTGCCAGCTCACTATCAGGGTCGGGTAATTCACCCCTCCACTTT.

This chain joins TRBV5-1 and TRBJ2-3; a possible D gene is TRBD2 (6 bases). This CDR3 is built from 16 residues. Germline CDR1 is SGHRS and CDR2 is YFSETQ. V was pared by 4 bases and J by 4 bases, with 19 bases between. CDR3 nucleotides: TGCGCCAGCAGCCCTCGTTTCGCGGGGCCATCAGATACGCAGTATTTT. It encodes CASSPRFAGPSDTQYF.

The chain has TRBV7-2 and TRBJ2-6, with D possibly TRBD1 on 6 matching bases. V gave up 3 bases and J gave up 0 bases, with 12 bases separating them. This CDR3 is built from 17 residues. Germline CDR1 SGHTA, CDR2 FQGNSA. The CDR3 coding sequence is TGTGCCAGCAGCTTCAGGGGTCGGAGCTCTGGGGCCAACGTCCTGACTTTC. This codes for CASSFRGRSSGANVLTF.

CDR3 amino acids: CATRQGGFRGTDTQYF. CDR3 coding DNA: TGTGCCACTAGACAGGGAGGTTTTCGAGGCACAGATACGCAGTATTTT. The V gene is TRBV24-1, the J gene TRBJ2-3; tentatively, D is TRBD1 (7 bases). The CDR3 runs to 16 residues. CDR1 is KGHDR, CDR2 SFDVKD, per germline. Trimming pared 10 bases from V and 1 base from J, leaving 20 bases between.

The rearrangement uses TRBV5-8 and TRBJ1-4, with 8 bases matching TRBD1. J gave up 8 bases and V 0 bases, and 3 bases lay outside the gene matches. The CDR3 runs 14 residues. CDR1 and CDR2 from the germline V gene are SGHTS and YDEGEE. Here the CDR3 DNA reads TGTGCCAGCAGCTTGGACCCAGGGGGCGAAAAACTGTTTTTT. Its translation: CASSLDPGGEKLFF.

This clone was seen just once. The chain carries TRBV9 and TRBJ2-3, with 11 bases identical to TRBD1. Trimming took 3 bases from V and 4 from J; bases not matched to a gene: 7. The CDR3 is made up of 16 amino acids. Germline V lookup: CDR1 SGDLS, CDR2 YYNGEE. The CDR3: CASSAFGTGGADTQYF. CDR3 nucleotide sequence: TGTGCCAGCAGCGCTTTCGGGACAGGGGGGGCAGATACGCAGTATTTT.